The 32 T cell receptor beta chains below come from one sample, sequenced in a study of blood T cell repertoires in COVID-19. Sequencing used immunoSEQ multiplex PCR; TCRdb keeps in-frame clones, though not all of them. The sample lists approximately 230,000 clones; about 80% were seen once. The sequencing input was PBMCs or T cells enriched from blood (not recorded which). The source is a man aged 40-55 years who had recovered from COVID-19.

The chain couples TRBV7-8 to TRBJ1-1, with D unresolved. Trimming stripped 1 base from V and 6 bases from J, with 6 bases between. Germline-derived CDR1 and CDR2 are SGHVS and FQNEAQ. This CDR3 contains 12 residues. The CDR3 region has the DNA TGTGCCAGCAGCTTAGTGAGTCCTGAAGCTTTCTTT. Encoded protein: CASSLVSPEAFF.

The chain carries TRBV28 and TRBJ2-3; D is possibly TRBD1 (6 bases). This CDR3 contains 14 residues. The germline gives CDR1 MDHEN, CDR2 SYDVKM. V lost 3 bases and J lost 7, with 14 bases in between. CDR3: CASSLEDSRNTQYF. The CDR3 nucleotides read TGTGCCAGCAGTTTGGAGGACAGCCGCAATACGCAGTATTTT.

The chain joins TRBV18 to TRBJ2-7, with TRBD2 identical over 11 bases. This CDR3 has 16 amino acids. V lost 3 bases, J lost 6 bases, and 10 bases stayed unmatched. From germline, CDR1 is KGHSH and CDR2 LQKENI. The CDR3 sequence is CASSPLALAGASEQYF. The CDR3 DNA reads as TGTGCCAGCTCACCGCTGGCACTAGCGGGAGCCAGCGAGCAGTACTTC.

In DNA form, the CDR3 reads TGTGCCAGTAGTCCCACGACAGGGATTGGCTACACCTTC. The encoded protein is CASSPTTGIGYTF. The chain has TRBV19 and TRBJ1-2, with 7 bases aligning to TRBD1. Germline CDR1 is LNHDA and CDR2 is SQIVND (reference sequence). The CDR3 is made up of 13 amino acids. The V and J ends lost 5 bases and 7 bases, in that order; junction bases with no gene match: 7.

This clone was detected many times. This chain links TRBV7-6 with TRBJ2-7; 8 nucleotides align to TRBD1. CDR1 is SGHVS and CDR2 is FNYEAQ in the germline V gene. V shed 1 base, J shed 5 bases, and the junction held 1 base outside the gene matches. The CDR3 covers 13 residues. For the CDR3, the DNA is TGTGCCAGCAGCTTAGAACAGGGGGACGAGCAGTACTTC. Its protein is CASSLEQGDEQYF.

The V gene is TRBV5-1, the J gene TRBJ2-1; 11 bases fit TRBD1. The CDR3 has 13 residues. Unmatched junction bases numbered 2, after V lost 4 bases and J lost 8 bases. CDR1 and CDR2 from the germline V gene are SGHRS and YFSETQ. The CDR3 is CASSADRGHEQFF. The CDR3 nucleotides are TGCGCCAGCAGCGCGGACAGGGGGCATGAGCAGTTCTTC.

V is TRBV29-1 and J is TRBJ1-2, with 8 bases aligning to TRBD1. Germline CDR1 is SQVTM and CDR2 is ANQGSEA. The CDR3 is made up of 14 amino acids. Trimming took 7 bases from V and 3 from J; bases not matched to a gene: 10. The CDR3 sequence is CSGGPQGADYGYTF. DNA of the CDR3: TGCAGCGGGGGCCCTCAGGGGGCGGACTATGGCTACACCTTC.

The chain uses TRBV7-9 and TRBJ2-7; D is possibly TRBD1 (6 bases). The CDR3 loop spans 14 amino acids. Germline V gene lookup returns CDR1 SEHNR and CDR2 FQNEAQ (reference sequence). V shed 6 bases and J shed 0 bases, with 12 bases lying between them. This chain's CDR3 is CASRGDRSSYEQYF. CDR3 coding DNA: TGTGCCAGCAGGGGAGACAGGAGCTCCTACGAGCAGTACTTC.

The V call is TRBV6-4, the J call TRBJ2-7; TRBD1 agrees at 7 bases. The germline V gene has CDR1 MRHNA and CDR2 SNTAGT. J gave up 0 bases and V 7 bases, and 9 bases lay outside the gene matches. The CDR3 is 15 residues long. CDR3 loop: CASNPGTAFSYEQYF. The CDR3, as DNA: TGTGCCAGCAACCCAGGGACAGCTTTCTCCTACGAGCAGTACTTC.

The chain recombines TRBV12-5 with TRBJ2-1, with TRBD1 matching over 9 bases. This CDR3 is built from 14 residues. The V and J ends lost 6 bases and 6 bases, in that order; junction bases with no gene match: 6. Germline CDR1 is LGHNT and CDR2 is FRNRAP. CDR3 region: CASGIGQGSNEQFF. The CDR3 DNA sequence: TGTGCTAGTGGCATTGGACAGGGGTCCAATGAGCAGTTCTTC. Full variable domain (missing parts from reference TRBV12-5 and TRBJ2-1): DARVTQTPRHKVTEMGQEVTMRCQPILGHNTVFWYRQTMMQGLELLAYFRNRAPLDDSGMPKDRFSAEMPDATLATLKIQPSEPRDSAVYFCASGIGQGSNEQFFGPGTRLTVL.

The rearrangement joins TRBV2 to TRBJ1-4, with TRBD1 as a possible D gene (6 bases). The CDR3 totals 13 residues. Germline CDR1 reads SNHLY; CDR2 reads FYNNEI. V was pared by 4 bases and J by 8 bases, with 11 bases between. The DNA of the CDR3 is TGTGCCAGCAGTGGCACAGGGCCCGAAAAACTGTTTTTT. As protein: CASSGTGPEKLFF.

The chain carries TRBV20-1 and TRBJ2-7; possibly TRBD1 for D (6 bases). Between the trimmed V and J ends, which lost 3 bases and 0 bases, there was a span of 12 bases. Germline V gives CDR1 DFQATT, CDR2 SNEGSKA (reference sequence). The CDR3 sequence is 14 residues long. The CDR3 region has the DNA TGCAGTGCTAGTTGGGGACACCGCTCCTACGAGCAGTACTTC. This sequence encodes CSASWGHRSYEQYF.

The gene calls are TRBV7-8 and TRBJ2-5; possible D gene TRBD1, 5 bases. The CDR3 length is 14 residues. Germline values: CDR1 SGHVS, CDR2 FQNEAQ. V lost 1 base to trimming and J lost 1 base, with 7 bases between them. The CDR3 DNA reads TGTGCCAGCAGCTTAGGCAGGGCCCAAGAGACCCAGTACTTC. Translation gives CASSLGRAQETQYF.

The J gene is TRBJ2-7, the V gene TRBV3-1 (or the pseudogene TRBV3-2), with 8 bases identical to TRBD1. J lost 6 bases, V lost 6 bases, and 13 bases had no gene match. The CDR3 has 15 amino acids. Germline V gene sequence: CDR1 LGHDT, CDR2 YNNKEL (reference sequence). For the CDR3, the DNA is TGTGCCAGCAGTTCTGCCGGGACAGGACCTGGCGAGCAGTACTTC. It codes for CASSSAGTGPGEQYF.

The chain carries TRBV15 and TRBJ2-5; tentative D call: TRBD1 (6 bases). The CDR3 runs to 13 residues. Between the trimmed V and J ends, which lost 8 bases and 5 bases, there was a span of 15 bases. Germline assignment: CDR1 LNHNV and CDR2 YYDKDF (reference sequence). The CDR3 coding sequence is TGTGCCACCTTGCAGGGGTTGGATGAGACCCAGTACTTC. As protein: CATLQGLDETQYF.

The chain is built from TRBV5-1 and TRBJ1-3; D not resolved. Germline values: CDR1 SGHRS, CDR2 YFSETQ. The CDR3 length is 14 residues. Between the trimmed V and J ends, which lost 2 bases and 2 bases, there was a span of 8 bases. For the CDR3, the DNA is TGCGCCAGCAGCTTCCCAGATGCTGGAAACACCATATATTTT. It translates to CASSFPDAGNTIYF.

The chain carries TRBV11-3 and TRBJ2-2; 13 nucleotides align to TRBD2. Germline assignment: CDR1 SGHNT and CDR2 YENEEA. Unmatched junction bases numbered 7, after V lost 5 bases and J lost 4 bases. CDR3 length equals 17 residues. The CDR3 region is CASSIGTSGIVTGELFF. The CDR3 DNA sequence: TGTGCCAGCAGCATCGGGACTAGCGGGATCGTCACCGGGGAGCTGTTTTTT. Filled out from reference TRBV11-3 and TRBJ2-2, the complete variable domain reads EAGVVQSPRYKIIEKKQPVAFWCNPISGHNTLYWYLQNLGQGPELLIRYENEEAVDDSQLPKDRFSAERLKGVDSTLKIQPAELGDSAVYLCASSIGTSGIVTGELFFGEGSRLTVL.

The chain has TRBV7-9 and TRBJ2-1; D possibly corresponds to TRBD1 (6 bases). V lost 9 bases and J 1 base, leaving 10 bases between the germline ends. Germline V gene lookup returns CDR1 SEHNR and CDR2 FQNEAQ (reference sequence). The CDR3 consists of 13 residues. In DNA form, the CDR3 reads TGTGCCAGTCGGGACATTTCCTACAATGAGCAGTTCTTC. Translating gives CASRDISYNEQFF.

This clone was recorded once. This chain links TRBV4-2 with TRBJ1-2, with 8 bases that match TRBD1. Trimming took 0 bases from V and 7 from J; bases not matched to a gene: 4. Germline values: CDR1 LGHNA, CDR2 YNFKEQ. CDR3 size: 14 residues. CDR3 amino acids: CASSQDRTGFGYTF. In DNA, the CDR3 is TGTGCCAGCAGCCAAGATCGGACAGGGTTTGGCTACACCTTC.

CDR3 residues: CASSTGPYGYTF. The DNA for the CDR3 is TGTGCCAGCAGTACAGGGCCCTATGGCTACACCTTC. The chain links TRBV25-1 to TRBJ1-2, with D possibly TRBD1 on 6 matching bases. Germline CDR1 MGHDK, CDR2 SYGVNS. CDR3 size: 12 residues. Trimming removed 5 bases at V and 4 bases at J, with 8 bases between.

This rearrangement joins TRBV5-1 to TRBJ2-7, with D possibly being TRBD1 (6 bases). Germline CDR1 reads SGHRS; CDR2 reads YFSETQ. The CDR3 extends over 13 amino acids. V was trimmed by 8 bases and J by 3 bases, leaving 15 bases between them. The CDR3 DNA reads as TGCGCCAGTGCCGGACAGATGAACTACGAGCAGTACTTC. Translation gives CASAGQMNYEQYF.

Only one count was recorded for this clone. CDR3 DNA sequence: TGCGCCAGCAGCCAGGAACTAGCGGGGGGTTCCTACGAGCAGTACTTC. It translates to CASSQELAGGSYEQYF. The rearrangement joins TRBV4-3 to TRBJ2-7; TRBD2 matches at 12 bases. V trimming: 3 bases; J trimming: 1 base; junction bases outside the gene matches: 4. The germline gives CDR1 LGHNA, CDR2 YSLEER. The CDR3 is made up of 16 amino acids.

This chain connects TRBV27 to TRBJ2-3, with 15 positions matching TRBD2. The J segment lost 2 bases and the V segment lost 6 bases, leaving 9 bases of the junction unmatched. CDR1 and CDR2 (germline): MNHEY, SMNVEV (reference sequence). CDR3 length: 18 amino acids. CDR3 nucleotides: TGTGCCAGCAGAAAGACCGGGACTAGCGGGGGGCACACAGATACGCAGTATTTT. This sequence encodes CASRKTGTSGGHTDTQYF.

V usage is TRBV9 and J usage is TRBJ1-3, with D possibly matching TRBD1 (6 bases). Trimming cost V 4 bases and J 2 bases, with 22 bases left between them. This CDR3 is 18 amino acids long. Germline-derived CDR1 and CDR2 are SGDLS and YYNGEE. CDR3 sequence: CASSRDTDHLSPGNTIYF. CDR3 in DNA: TGTGCCAGCAGCCGGGACACAGATCACCTCTCCCCTGGAAACACCATATATTTT.

V gene TRBV7-2 combines with J gene TRBJ2-3, with 7 positions matching TRBD2. This CDR3 spans 14 amino acids. Trimming cost V 6 bases and J 9 bases; bases outside gene matches: 12. Germline V gives CDR1 SGHTA, CDR2 FQGNSA. This CDR3 reads CASRPGGGGWTQYF. The DNA for the CDR3 is TGTGCCAGCAGACCTGGGGGGGGAGGATGGACGCAGTATTTT. Combining the CDR3 with reference TRBV7-2 and TRBJ2-3 gives the whole variable domain GAGVSQSPSNKVTEKGKDVELRCDPISGHTALYWYRQSLGQGLEFLIYFQGNSAPDKSGLPSDRFSAERTGGSVSTLTIQRTQQEDSAVYLCASRPGGGGWTQYFGPGTRLTVL.

The chain carries TRBV3-1 (or the pseudogene TRBV3-2) and TRBJ2-5; D may be TRBD2 (6 bases). The germline gives CDR1 LGHDT, CDR2 YNNKEL (reference sequence). The CDR3 runs 15 residues. V lost 3 bases, J lost 0 bases, and 11 bases lay in between. The CDR3 nucleotides are TGTGCCAGCAGCCATTGGAGGGCAAACCAAGAGACCCAGTACTTC. This codes for CASSHWRANQETQYF.

This clone has just a few counts. The chain recombines TRBV6-4 with TRBJ2-4; possible D gene TRBD2, 6 bases. This CDR3 region has 10 residues. Germline lookup yields CDR1 MRHNA and CDR2 SNTAGT. Trimming took off 6 bases at V and 15 bases at J, with 12 bases between the two ends. The CDR3 DNA reads TGTGCCAGCAGGACCGGGACTGGGTACTTC. Encoded protein: CASRTGTGYF.

This chain links TRBV18 with TRBJ2-3; D call uncertain. Germline loops: CDR1 KGHSH, CDR2 LQKENI. Trimming removed 3 bases at V and 0 bases at J, with 4 bases between. CDR3 length: 13 residues. For the CDR3, the DNA is TGTGCCAGCTCACCCCTAAGCACAGATACGCAGTATTTT. This codes for CASSPLSTDTQYF.

The chain recombines TRBV4-1 with TRBJ2-7; 7 nucleotides match TRBD1. Trimming removed 0 bases from V and 7 bases from J; junction bases left unmatched: 6. Germline V gene data show CDR1 as MGHRA and CDR2 as YSYEKL. The CDR3 covers 14 residues. The CDR3 reads CASSQDPGRGEQYF. CDR3 DNA sequence: TGCGCCAGCAGCCAAGATCCCGGCAGGGGGGAGCAGTACTTC.

This chain connects TRBV4-3 to TRBJ2-7, with 7 bases lining up with TRBD1. Germline values: CDR1 LGHNA, CDR2 YSLEER. After removal of 5 bases from V and 2 bases from J, the junction contained 3 bases not matched to a gene. CDR3 length: 13 amino acids. CDR3 protein: CASSEGQAYEQYF. The CDR3 DNA reads as TGCGCCAGCAGCGAAGGACAGGCCTACGAGCAGTACTTC.

This sequence joins TRBV3-1 (or the pseudogene TRBV3-2) and TRBJ2-7, with TRBD2 matching over 9 bases. CDR1 is LGHDT, CDR2 YNNKEL, per germline (reference sequence). The length of the CDR3 is 20 residues. The V segment lost 1 base and the J segment 0 bases; nucleotides outside the gene matches: 16. CDR3 sequence reads: CASSQGGTSGYSTYSYEQYF. CDR3 DNA sequence: TGTGCCAGCAGCCAAGGAGGCACTAGCGGGTATTCCACTTACTCCTACGAGCAGTACTTC.

The chain couples TRBV7-8 to TRBJ1-6, with 7 bases that match TRBD1. The CDR3 spans 16 residues. Trimming took 1 base from V and 5 from J; bases not matched to a gene: 5. The germline CDR1 and CDR2 sequences are SGHVS and FQNEAQ. The CDR3 nucleotides are TGTGCCAGCAGCTTAGAGGAGGACAGGCATAATTCACCCCTCCACTTT. Its protein is CASSLEEDRHNSPLHF.